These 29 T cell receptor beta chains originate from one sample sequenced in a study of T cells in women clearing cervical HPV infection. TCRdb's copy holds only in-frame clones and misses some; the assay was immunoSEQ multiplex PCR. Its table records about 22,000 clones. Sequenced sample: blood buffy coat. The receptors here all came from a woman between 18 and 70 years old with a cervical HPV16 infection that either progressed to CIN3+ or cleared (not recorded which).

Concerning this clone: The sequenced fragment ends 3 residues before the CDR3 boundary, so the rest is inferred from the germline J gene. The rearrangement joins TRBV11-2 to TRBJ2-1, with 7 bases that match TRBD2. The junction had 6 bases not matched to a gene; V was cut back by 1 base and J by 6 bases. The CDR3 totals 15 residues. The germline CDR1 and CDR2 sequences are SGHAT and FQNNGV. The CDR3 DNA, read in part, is TGTGCCAGCAGCTTAGTCCCTAGCGGCGTCAATGAG. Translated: CASSLVPSGVNE. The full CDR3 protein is CASSLVPSGVNEQFF.

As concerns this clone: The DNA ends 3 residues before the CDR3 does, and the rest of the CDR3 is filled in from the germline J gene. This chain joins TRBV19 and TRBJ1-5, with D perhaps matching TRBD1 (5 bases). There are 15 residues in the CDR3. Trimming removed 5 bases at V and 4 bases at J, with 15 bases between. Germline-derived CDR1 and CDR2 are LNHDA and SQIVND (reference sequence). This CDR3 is CASSSRTSENQPQHF. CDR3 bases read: TGTGCCAGTAGTTCCAGGACAAGTGAGAATCAGCCC.

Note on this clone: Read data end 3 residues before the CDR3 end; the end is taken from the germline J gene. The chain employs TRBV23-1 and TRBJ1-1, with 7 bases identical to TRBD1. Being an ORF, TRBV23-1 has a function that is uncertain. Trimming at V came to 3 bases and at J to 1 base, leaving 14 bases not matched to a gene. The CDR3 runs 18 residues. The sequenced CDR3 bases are TGCGCCAGCAGTCAGGCCGGGATCAGGGGGTTTGGGAACACTGAA. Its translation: CASSQAGIRGFGNTE. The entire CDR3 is CASSQAGIRGFGNTEAFF.

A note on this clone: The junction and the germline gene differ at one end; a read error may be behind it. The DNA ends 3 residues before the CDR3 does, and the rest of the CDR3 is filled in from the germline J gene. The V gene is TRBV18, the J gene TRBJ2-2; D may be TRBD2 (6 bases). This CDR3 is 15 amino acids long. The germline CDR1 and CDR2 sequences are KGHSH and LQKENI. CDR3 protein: CASSPRPRGTGGLFF. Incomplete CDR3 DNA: TGTGCCAGCTCACCCAGACCGCGAGGCACCGGGGGG.

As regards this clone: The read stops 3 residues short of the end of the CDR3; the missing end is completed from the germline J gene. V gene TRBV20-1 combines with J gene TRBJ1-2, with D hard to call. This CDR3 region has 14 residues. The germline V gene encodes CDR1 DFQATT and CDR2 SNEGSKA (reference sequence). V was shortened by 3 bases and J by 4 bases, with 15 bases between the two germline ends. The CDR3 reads CSARIRGYGYGYTF. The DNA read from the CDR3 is TGCAGTGCTAGGATTCGAGGGTATGGCTATGGC.

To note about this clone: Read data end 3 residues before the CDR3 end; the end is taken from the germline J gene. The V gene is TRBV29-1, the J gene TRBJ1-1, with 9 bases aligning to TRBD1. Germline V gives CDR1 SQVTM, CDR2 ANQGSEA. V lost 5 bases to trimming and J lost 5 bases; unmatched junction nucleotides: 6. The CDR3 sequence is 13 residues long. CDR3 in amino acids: CSVYRGRLTEAFF. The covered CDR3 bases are TGCAGCGTTTACAGGGGGCGGCTGACTGAA.

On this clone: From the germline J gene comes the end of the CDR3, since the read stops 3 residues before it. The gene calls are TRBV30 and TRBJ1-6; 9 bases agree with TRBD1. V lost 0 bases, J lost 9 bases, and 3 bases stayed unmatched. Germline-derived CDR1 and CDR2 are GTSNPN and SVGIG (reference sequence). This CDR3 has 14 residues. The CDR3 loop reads CAWSVRTGASPLHF. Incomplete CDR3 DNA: TGTGCCTGGAGTGTTAGGACAGGGGCTTCACCC.

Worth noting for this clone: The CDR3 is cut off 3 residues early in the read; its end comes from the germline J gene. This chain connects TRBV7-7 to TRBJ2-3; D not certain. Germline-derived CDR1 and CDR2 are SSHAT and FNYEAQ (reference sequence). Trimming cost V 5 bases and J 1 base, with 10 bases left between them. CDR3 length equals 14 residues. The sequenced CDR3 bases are TGTGCCAGCAGCCTGAGTGCGGGCACAGATACG. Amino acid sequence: CASSLSAGTDT. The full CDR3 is CASSLSAGTDTQYF.

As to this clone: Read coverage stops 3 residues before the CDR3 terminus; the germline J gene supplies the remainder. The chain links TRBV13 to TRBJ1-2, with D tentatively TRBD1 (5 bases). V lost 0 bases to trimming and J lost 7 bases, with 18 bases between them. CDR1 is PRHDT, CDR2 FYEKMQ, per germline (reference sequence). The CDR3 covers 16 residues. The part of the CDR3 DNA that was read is TGTGCCAGCAGCTTAGGCCTTGGGGAGGGGATTGCTGGC. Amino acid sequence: CASSLGLGEGIAG. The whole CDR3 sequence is CASSLGLGEGIAGYTF.

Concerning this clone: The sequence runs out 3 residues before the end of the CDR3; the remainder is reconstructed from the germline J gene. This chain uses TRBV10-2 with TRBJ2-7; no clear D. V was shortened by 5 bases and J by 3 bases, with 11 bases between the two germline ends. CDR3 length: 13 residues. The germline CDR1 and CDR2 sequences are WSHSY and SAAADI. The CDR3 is CASSRAVVYEQYF. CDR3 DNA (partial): TGCGCCAGCAGTAGGGCAGTAGTCTACGAG.

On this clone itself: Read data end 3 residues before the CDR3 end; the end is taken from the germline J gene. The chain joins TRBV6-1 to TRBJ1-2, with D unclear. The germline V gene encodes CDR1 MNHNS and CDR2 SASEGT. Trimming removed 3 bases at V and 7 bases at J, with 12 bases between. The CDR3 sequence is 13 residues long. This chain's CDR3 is CASSDRGGRGYTF. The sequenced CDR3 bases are TGTGCCAGCAGTGACCGGGGAGGTCGTGGC.

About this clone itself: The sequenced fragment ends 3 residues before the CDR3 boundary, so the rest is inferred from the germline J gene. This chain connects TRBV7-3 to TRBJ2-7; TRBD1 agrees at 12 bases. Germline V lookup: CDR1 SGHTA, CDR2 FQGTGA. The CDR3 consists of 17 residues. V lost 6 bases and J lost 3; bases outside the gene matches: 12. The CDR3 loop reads CASRPEPGTGGYYEQYF. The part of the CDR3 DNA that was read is TGTGCCAGCAGACCTGAGCCGGGGACAGGGGGCTACTACGAG.

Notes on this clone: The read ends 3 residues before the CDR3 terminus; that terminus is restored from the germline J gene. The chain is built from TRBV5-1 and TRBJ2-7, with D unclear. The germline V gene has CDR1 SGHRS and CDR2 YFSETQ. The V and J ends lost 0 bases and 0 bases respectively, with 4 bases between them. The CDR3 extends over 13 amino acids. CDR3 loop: CASSLVLSYEQYF. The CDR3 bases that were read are TGCGCCAGCAGCTTGGTTCTCTCCTACGAG.

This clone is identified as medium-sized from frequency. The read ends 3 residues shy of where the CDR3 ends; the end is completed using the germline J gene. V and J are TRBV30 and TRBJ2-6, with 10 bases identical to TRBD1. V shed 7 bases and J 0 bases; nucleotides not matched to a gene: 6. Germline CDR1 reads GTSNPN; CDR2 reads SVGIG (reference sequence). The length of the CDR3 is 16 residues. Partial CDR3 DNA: TGTGCCTCCAGACAGGGGGCGATCTCTGGGGCCAACGTC. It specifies CASRQGAISGANV. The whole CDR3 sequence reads CASRQGAISGANVLTF.

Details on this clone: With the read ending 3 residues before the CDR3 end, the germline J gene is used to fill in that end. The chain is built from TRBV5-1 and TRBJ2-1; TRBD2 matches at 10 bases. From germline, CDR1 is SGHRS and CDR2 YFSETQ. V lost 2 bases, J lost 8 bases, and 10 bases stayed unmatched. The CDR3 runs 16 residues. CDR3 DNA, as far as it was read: TGCGCCAGCAGCTTTGGGACTAGCGAGAGAGTGGATGAG. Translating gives CASSFGTSERVDE. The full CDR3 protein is CASSFGTSERVDEQFF.

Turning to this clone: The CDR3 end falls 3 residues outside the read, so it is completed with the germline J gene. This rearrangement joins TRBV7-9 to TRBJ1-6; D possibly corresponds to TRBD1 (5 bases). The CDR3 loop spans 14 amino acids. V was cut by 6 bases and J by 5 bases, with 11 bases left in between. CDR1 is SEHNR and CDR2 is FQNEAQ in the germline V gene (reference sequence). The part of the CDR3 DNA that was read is TGTGCCAGCAGACCCGGACACAATAATTCACCC. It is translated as CASRPGHNNSP. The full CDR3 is CASRPGHNNSPLHF.

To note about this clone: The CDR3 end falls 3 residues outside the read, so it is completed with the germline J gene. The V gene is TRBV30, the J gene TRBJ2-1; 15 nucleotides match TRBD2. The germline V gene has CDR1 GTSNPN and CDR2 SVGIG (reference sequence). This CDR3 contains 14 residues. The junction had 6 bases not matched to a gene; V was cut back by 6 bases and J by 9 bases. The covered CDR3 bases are TGTGCCTGCCCCGGACTAGCGGGGGGGGGTGAG. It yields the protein CACPGLAGGGE. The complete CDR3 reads CACPGLAGGGEQFF.

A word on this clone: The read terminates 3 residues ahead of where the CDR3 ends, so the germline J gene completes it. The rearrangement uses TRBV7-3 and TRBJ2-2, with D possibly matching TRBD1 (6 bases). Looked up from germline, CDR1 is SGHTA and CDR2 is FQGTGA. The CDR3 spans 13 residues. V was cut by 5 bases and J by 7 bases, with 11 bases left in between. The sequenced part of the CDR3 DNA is TGTGCCAGCAGCGACGGGACAAACGGGGAG. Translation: CASSDGTNGE. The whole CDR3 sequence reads CASSDGTNGELFF. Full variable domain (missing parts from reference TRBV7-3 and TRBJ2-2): GAGVSQTPSNKVTEKGKYVELRCDPISGHTALYWYRQSLGQGPEFLIYFQGTGAADDSGLPNDRFFAVRPEGSVSTLKIQRTERGDSAVYLCASSDGTNGELFFGEGSRLTVL.

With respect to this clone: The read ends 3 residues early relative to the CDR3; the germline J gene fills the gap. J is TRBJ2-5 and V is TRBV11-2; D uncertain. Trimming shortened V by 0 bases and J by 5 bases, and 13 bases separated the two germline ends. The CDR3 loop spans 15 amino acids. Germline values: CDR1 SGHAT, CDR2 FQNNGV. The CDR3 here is CASSLERVGSETQYF. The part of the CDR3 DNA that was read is TGTGCCAGCAGCTTAGAAAGGGTTGGTTCGGAGACC.

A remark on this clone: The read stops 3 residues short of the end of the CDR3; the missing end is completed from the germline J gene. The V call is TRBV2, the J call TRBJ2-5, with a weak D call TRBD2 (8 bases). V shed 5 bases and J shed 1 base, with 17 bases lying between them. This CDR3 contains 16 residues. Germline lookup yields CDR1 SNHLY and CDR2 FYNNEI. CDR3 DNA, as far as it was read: TGTGCCAGCAGTCGGGAGGGACAGCGATTCCAAGAGACC. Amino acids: CASSREGQRFQET. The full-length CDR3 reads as CASSREGQRFQETQYF. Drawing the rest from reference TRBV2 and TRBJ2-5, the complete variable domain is EPEVTQTPSHQVTQMGQEVILRCVPISNHLYFYWYRQILGQKVEFLVSFYNNEISEKSEIFDDQFSVERPDGSNFTLKIRSTKLEDSAMYFCASSREGQRFQETQYFGPGTRLLVL.

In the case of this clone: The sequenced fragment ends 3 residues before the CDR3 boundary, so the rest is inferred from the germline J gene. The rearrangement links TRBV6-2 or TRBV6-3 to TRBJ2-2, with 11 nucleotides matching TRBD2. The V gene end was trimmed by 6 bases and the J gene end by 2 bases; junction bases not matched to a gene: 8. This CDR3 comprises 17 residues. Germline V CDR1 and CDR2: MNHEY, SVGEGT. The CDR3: CASSITGTSGNTGELFF. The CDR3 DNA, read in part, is TGTGCCAGCAGCATAACCGGGACTAGCGGTAACACCGGGGAG.

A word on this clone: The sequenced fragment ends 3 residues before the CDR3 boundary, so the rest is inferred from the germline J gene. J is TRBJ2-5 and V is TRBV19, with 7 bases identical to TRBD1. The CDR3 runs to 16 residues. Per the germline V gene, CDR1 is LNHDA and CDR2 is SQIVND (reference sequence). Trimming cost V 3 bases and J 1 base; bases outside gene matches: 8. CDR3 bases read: TGTGCCAGTAGTATGAGGACAGGCTTGGGCCAAGAGACC. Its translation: CASSMRTGLGQET. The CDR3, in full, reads CASSMRTGLGQETQYF. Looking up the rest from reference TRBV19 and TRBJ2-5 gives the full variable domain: DGGITQSPKYLFRKEGQNVTLSCEQNLNHDAMYWYRQDPGQGLRLIYYSQIVNDFQKGDIAEGYSVSREKKESFPLTVTSAQKNPTAFYLCASSMRTGLGQETQYFGPGTRLLVL.

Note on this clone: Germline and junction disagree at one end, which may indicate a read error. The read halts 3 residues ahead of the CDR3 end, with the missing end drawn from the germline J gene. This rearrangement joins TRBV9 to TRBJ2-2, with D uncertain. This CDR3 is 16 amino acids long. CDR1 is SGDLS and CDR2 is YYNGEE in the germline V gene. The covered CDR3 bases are TGTGCCAGCAGCGTGGATTCAGACACCTACACCAGGGAG. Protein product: CASSVDSDTYTRE. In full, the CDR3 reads CASSVDSDTYTRELFF.

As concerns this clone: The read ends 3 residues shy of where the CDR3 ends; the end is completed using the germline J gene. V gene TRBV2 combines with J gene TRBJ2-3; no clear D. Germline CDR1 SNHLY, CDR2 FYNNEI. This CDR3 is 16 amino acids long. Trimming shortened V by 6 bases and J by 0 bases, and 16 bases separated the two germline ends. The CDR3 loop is CASRGSAFPSTDTQYF. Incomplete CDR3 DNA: TGTGCCAGCAGGGGCTCTGCATTCCCAAGCACAGATACG. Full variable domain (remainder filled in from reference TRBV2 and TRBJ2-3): EPEVTQTPSHQVTQMGQEVILRCVPISNHLYFYWYRQILGQKVEFLVSFYNNEISEKSEIFDDQFSVERPDGSNFTLKIRSTKLEDSAMYFCASRGSAFPSTDTQYFGPGTRLTVL.

Incomplete CDR3 DNA: TGCGCCAGCAGCTTAAACGGTCGACAGGGCCTAAAATACTACGAG. Protein sequence: CASSLNGRQGLKYYE. The CDR3 in its entirety is CASSLNGRQGLKYYEQYF. V is TRBV5-1 and J is TRBJ2-7, with 7 bases matching TRBD1. With the read ending 3 residues before the CDR3 end, the germline J gene is used to fill in that end. V was pared by 2 bases and J by 3 bases, with 17 bases of the junction left unmatched. Germline assignment: CDR1 SGHRS and CDR2 YFSETQ. The CDR3 has 18 amino acids.

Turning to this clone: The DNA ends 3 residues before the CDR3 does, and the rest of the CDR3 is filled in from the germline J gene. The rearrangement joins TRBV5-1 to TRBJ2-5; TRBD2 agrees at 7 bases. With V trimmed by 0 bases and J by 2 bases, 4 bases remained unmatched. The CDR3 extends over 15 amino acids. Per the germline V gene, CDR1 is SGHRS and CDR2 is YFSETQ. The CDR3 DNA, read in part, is TGCGCCAGCAGCTTGGTGGCGGGGGAGCAAGAGACC. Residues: CASSLVAGEQET. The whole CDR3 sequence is CASSLVAGEQETQYF. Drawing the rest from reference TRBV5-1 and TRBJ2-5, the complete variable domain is KAGVTQTPRYLIKTRGQQVTLSCSPISGHRSVSWYQQTPGQGLQFLFEYFSETQRNKGNFPGRFSGRQFSNSRSEMNVSTLELGDSALYLCASSLVAGEQETQYFGPGTRLLVL.

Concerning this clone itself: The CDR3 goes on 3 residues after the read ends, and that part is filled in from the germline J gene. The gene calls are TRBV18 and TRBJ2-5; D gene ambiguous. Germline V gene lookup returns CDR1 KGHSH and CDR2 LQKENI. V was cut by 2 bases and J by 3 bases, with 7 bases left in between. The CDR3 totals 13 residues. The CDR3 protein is CASSPSIEETQYF. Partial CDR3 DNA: TGTGCCAGCTCACCATCCATAGAAGAGACC.

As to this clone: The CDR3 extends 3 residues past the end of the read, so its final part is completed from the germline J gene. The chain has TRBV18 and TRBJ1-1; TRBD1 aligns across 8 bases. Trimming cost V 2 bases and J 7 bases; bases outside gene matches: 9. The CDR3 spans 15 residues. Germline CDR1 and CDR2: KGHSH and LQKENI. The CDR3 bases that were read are TGTGCCAGCTCACCAGGAGGACAGGGTCGGTTTGAA. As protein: CASSPGGQGRFE. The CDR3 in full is CASSPGGQGRFEAFF.

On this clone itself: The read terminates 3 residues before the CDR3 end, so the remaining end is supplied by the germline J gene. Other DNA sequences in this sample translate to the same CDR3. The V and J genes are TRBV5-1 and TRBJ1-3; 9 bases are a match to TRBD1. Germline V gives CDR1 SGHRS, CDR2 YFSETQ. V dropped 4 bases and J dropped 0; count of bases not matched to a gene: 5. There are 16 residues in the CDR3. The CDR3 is CASSRDRASSGNTIYF. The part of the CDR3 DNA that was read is TGCGCCAGCAGCAGGGACAGGGCAAGCTCTGGAAACACC.